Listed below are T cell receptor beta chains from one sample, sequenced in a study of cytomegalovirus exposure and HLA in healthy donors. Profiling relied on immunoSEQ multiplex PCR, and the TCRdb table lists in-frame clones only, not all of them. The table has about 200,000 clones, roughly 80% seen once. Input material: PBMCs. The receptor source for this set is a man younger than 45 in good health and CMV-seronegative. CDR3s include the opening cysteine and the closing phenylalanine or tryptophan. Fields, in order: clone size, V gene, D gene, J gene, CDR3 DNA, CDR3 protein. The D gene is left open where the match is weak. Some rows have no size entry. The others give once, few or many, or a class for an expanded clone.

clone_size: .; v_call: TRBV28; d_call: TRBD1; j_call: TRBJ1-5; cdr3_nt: TGTGCCAGCAGTTCTACGGACAGGTCCCAGCATTTT; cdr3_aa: CASSSTDRSQHF
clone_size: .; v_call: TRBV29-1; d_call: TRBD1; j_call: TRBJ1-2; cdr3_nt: TGCAGCGTTGGAGGGACAGGTCTACTCTATGGCTACACCTTC; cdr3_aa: CSVGGTGLLYGYTF
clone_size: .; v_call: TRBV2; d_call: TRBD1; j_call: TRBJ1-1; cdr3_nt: TGTGCCAGCAGTGAAAAGGCAGGGGGCACTGAAGCTTTCTTT; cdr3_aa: CASSEKAGGTEAFF
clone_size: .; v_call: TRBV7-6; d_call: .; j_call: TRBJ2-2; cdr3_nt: TGTGCCAGCAGCTTAGAGGCAGGGGCCCAGAACACCGGGGAGCTGTTTTTT; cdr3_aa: CASSLEAGAQNTGELFF
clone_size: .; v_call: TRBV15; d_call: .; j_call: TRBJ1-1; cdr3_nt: TGTGCCACCAGCAGAGATCTTACAGGGTCTGAGACTGAAGCTTTCTTT; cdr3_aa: CATSRDLTGSETEAFF
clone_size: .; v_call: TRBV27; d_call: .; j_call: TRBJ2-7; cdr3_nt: TGTGCCAGCAGTCCCTCGGGACTGCAGCACGAGCAGTACTTC; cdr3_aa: CASSPSGLQHEQYF
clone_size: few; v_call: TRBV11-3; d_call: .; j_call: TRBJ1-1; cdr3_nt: TGTGCCAGCAGCTCCTCCCGGGGGACTGAAGCTTTCTTT; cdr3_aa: CASSSSRGTEAFF
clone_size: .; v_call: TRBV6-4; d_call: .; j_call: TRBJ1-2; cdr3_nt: TGTGCCAGCAGTCAGGGTCTAGCTAACTATGGCTACACCTTC; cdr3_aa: CASSQGLANYGYTF
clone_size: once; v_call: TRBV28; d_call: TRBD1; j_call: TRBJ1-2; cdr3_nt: TGTGCCAGCAGGACAGGGGACGGCTACACCTTC; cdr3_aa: CASRTGDGYTF
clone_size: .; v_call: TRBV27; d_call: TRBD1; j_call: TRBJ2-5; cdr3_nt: TGTGCCAGCAGTTTCCGGGACAGGGAAGAGACCCAGTACTTC; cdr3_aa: CASSFRDREETQYF
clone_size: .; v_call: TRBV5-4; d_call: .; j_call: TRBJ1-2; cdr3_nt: TGTGCCAGCAGCTTGGTTGAGGCGCACTATGGCTACACCTTC; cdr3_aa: CASSLVEAHYGYTF
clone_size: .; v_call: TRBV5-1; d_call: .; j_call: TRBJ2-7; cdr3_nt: TGCGCCAGCAGCTTGGAGGCGGTCCAGATCGAGCAGTACTTC; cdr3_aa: CASSLEAVQIEQYF
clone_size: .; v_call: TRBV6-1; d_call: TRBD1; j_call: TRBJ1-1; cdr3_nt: TGTGCCAGCAGTGAAGCGCTTCGGACAGGGTGGGCTTTCTTT; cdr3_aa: CASSEALRTGWAFF
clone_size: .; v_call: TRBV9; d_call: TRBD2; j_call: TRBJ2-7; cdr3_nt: TGTGCCAGCAGCTTAGCGGGGGGTTACGAGCAGTACTTC; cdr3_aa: CASSLAGGYEQYF
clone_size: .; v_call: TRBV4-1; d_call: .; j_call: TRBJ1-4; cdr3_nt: TGCGCCAGCAGCCAAGTCCCCGTTGCAACTAATGAAAAACTGTTTTTT; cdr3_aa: CASSQVPVATNEKLFF
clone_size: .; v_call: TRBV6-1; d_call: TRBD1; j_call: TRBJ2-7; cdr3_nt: TGTGCCAGCAGTTCACCGGACAGGGCCCACTACGAGCAGTACTTC; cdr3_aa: CASSSPDRAHYEQYF
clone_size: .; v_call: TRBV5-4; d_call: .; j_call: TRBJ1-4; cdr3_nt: TGTGCCAGCAGCTTGAACGGGGTAGGGAGTGAAAAACTGTTTTTT; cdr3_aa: CASSLNGVGSEKLFF
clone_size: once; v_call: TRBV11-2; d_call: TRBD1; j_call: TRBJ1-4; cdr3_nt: TGTGCCAGCAGCTTATATTGGCAGGGGGATGAAAAACTGTTTTTT; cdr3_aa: CASSLYWQGDEKLFF
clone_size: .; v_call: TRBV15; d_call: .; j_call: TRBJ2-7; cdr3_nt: TGTGCCACCAGCAGATATACCGGACAGCCTTACGAGCAGTACTTC; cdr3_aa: CATSRYTGQPYEQYF
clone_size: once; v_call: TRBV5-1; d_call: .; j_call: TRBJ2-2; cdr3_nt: TGCGCCAGCAGCTTGGATTCAGGGATTAACACCGGGGAGCTGTTTTTT; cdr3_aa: CASSLDSGINTGELFF
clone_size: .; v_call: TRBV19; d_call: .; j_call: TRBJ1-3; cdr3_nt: TGTGCCAGTAGTATAGTCGGGGGAGGTTCTGGAAACACCATATATTTT; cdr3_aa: CASSIVGGGSGNTIYF
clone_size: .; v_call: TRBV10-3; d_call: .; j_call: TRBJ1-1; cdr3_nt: TGTGCCATCAGTCTAACTCAGGGTTATGGCACTGAAGCTTTCTTT; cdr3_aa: CAISLTQGYGTEAFF
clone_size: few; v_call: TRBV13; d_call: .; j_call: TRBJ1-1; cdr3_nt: TGTGCCAGCAGCACCAGGGCAGGGTGGTCTATGAACACTGAAGCTTTCTTT; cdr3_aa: CASSTRAGWSMNTEAFF
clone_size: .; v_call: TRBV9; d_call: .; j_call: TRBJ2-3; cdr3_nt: TGTGCCAGCAGCGTAGTCCAGTTCACAGATACGCAGTATTTT; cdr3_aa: CASSVVQFTDTQYF
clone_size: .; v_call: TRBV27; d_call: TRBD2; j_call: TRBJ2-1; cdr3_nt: TGTGCCAGCAGACGGGCAGCGGGGAGCTCCTACAATGAGCAGTTCTTC; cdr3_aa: CASRRAAGSSYNEQFF
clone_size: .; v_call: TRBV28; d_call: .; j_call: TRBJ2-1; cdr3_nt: TGTGCCAGCAGCCGTATAGGGGGTGAGCAGTTCTTC; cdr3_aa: CASSRIGGEQFF
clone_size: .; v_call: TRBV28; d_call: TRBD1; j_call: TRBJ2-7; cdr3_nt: TGTGCCAGCAGCTCACTCGGTGGGGACAGGAGAACCTACGAGCAGTACTTC; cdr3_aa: CASSSLGGDRRTYEQYF
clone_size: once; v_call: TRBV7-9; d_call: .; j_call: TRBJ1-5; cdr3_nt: TGTGCCAGCAGCTTAGGTGAGGGACAGCCCCAGCATTTT; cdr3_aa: CASSLGEGQPQHF
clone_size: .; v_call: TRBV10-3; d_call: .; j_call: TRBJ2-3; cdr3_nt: TGTGCCATCAGCGCCAGGGGCGCTGGCTTGGGGGGCACAGATACGCAGTATTTT; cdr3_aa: CAISARGAGLGGTDTQYF